This T cell receptor beta chain was found in a study of blood T cell repertoires in COVID-19. Study in general: The study drew acute and convalescent COVID-19 samples from the United States, Italy and Spain.

V dropped 3 bases and J dropped 5 bases, with 13 bases sitting between them. The germline V gene encodes CDR1 MNHEY and CDR2 SVGAGI. This CDR3 contains 14 residues. Across 20 to 25 US areas, participants ranged in age from roughly 18 to 95 years. Cohort assignment relied on participant-reported clinical history. The assay was immunoSEQ multiplex PCR, and TCRdb's table has in-frame clones only and misses some. The table has about 220,000 clones, around 89% seen once. J is TRBJ2-5 and V is TRBV6-5, with D possibly TRBD1 on 6 matching bases. Sequenced input: PBMCs or T cells enriched from blood (not recorded which). This clonotype was sampled from a young woman in a cohort exposed to, infected with or recovered from COVID-19 (not recorded which). The CDR3 spells CASSYWGRQETQYF. Here the CDR3 DNA reads TGTGCCAGCAGTTATTGGGGGCGTCAGGAGACCCAGTACTTC.